Sequencing of this T cell receptor beta chain was carried out in a study of Tregs in tolerant kidney transplant recipients. The study, taken as a whole, reports: Biological reproducibility was not directly addressed in this study.

CDR3 size: 14 residues. With 5 bases removed from V and 2 bases from J, the gap between germline ends came to 11 bases. Germline V gene sequence: CDR1 MNHEY, CDR2 SVGAGI. CD4+CD25+CD127- Tregs, CD4+CD25- non-Tregs, CD4 and CD8 cells were sorted. As to this clone: Antigen specificity is unknown.

The method was immunoSEQ multiplex PCR; TCRdb's version includes in-frame clones alone and lacks a portion of them. The sample lists tens of thousands of clones, approximately 90% seen once, with roughly 5% in the top ten. The source material was CD8+ T cells from blood. This chain connects TRBV6-5 to TRBJ2-3; perhaps TRBD2 as D (6 bases). The TCR originated in a human donor in good health. The CDR3 DNA sequence: TGTGCCAGCAGTATGGGGGGAGACACAGATACGCAGTATTTT. This sequence encodes CASSMGGDTDTQYF.